The clone carrying this T cell receptor beta chain was found a few times. CDR3 length equals 12 residues. Per the germline V gene, CDR1 is SGDLS and CDR2 is YYNGEE. The germline V and J ends were trimmed by 3 bases and 4 bases, with 4 bases remaining between them. The sample is drawn from a study of T cells in Graves' hyperthyroidism and ophthalmopathy. RNA transcripts gave rise to amplified TCR beta CDR3 regions. First-round RT-PCR with HTBI primers amplified the TCR CDR3 region. TCRdb ran MiXCR on the multiplex PCR reads and lists one entry per CDR3 protein. The top ten hold approximately 30% of the sample, which has a few hundred thousand distinct CDR3 sequences, more than 15% seen once. Source material for PBMCs was more than 7.5 ml fresh peripheral blood.

The sequence came from a woman aged 18-29 years with Graves' hyperthyroidism that later progressed to Graves' ophthalmopathy. Sequencing was done on a sample of blood. This chain connects TRBV9 to TRBJ2-2; D remains unclear. The CDR3 spells CASSDFTGELFF. CDR3 in DNA: TGTGCCAGCAGCGACTTCACCGGGGAGCTGTTTTTT.